The clone carrying this T cell receptor (beta chain) was counted at least ten times. These data come from a study of spatial heterogeneity in lung cancer. MiXCR, run by TCRdb on the 5' RACE reads, gives a single entry per CDR3 protein. The sample carries 39,000 or so distinct CDR3 sequences, around 7.2% recorded once. The CDR3 loop spans 17 amino acids. Germline CDR1 KGHSH, CDR2 LQKENI. The trim removed 1 base at V and 0 bases at J, leaving 3 bases unmatched. Time point in this sample: sample taken at primary tumor resection. The clonotype was recovered from a male donor with early-stage non-small cell lung cancer. The sample in question was PBMCs, obtained at surgery. This sequence joins TRBV18 and TRBJ1-3; 10 bases line up with TRBD1. The CDR3 loop reads CASSPRGQGTSGNTIYF. The DNA of the CDR3 is TGTGCCAGCTCACCACGGGGACAGGGGACCTCTGGAAACACCATATATTTT. The full variable domain, its missing parts supplied by reference TRBV18 and TRBJ1-3, is NAGVMQNPRHLVRRRGQEARLRCSPMKGHSHVYWYRQLPEEGLKFMVYLQKENIIDESGMPKERFSAEFPKEGPSILRIQQVVRGDSAAYFCASSPRGQGTSGNTIYFGEGSWLTVV.